This TCR beta chain was found in a study of lymphopenia after photon versus proton radiotherapy. In the case of this clone: The antigen is not known.

Germline-derived CDR1 and CDR2 are GTSNPN and SVGIG (reference sequence). This CDR3 has 14 amino acids. V was clipped by 4 bases and J by 7 bases; unmatched bases: 7. Study-wide results and caveats: Under photons, naive T cells and diversity fell while effector/memory populations rose. Oligoclonal CD8+ Temra expansion after nadir drove photon patients' diversity drop.

TCRdb's table, derived via immunoSEQ multiplex PCR, lists solely in-frame clones and lacks some. Found here are approximately 29,000 clones, 75% to 90% of them singletons; the top ten hold approximately 15%. This rearrangement joins TRBV30 to TRBJ1-6; 7 bases are a match to TRBD1. This sequence was found in a woman between 65 and 79 years old with pancreatic cancer. The source was peripheral blood, collected from a patient treated with proton-based radiotherapy. CDR3 bases: TGTGCCTGGAAGTTAGGGGGCGGAAATTCACCCCTCCACTTT. Its translation is CAWKLGGGNSPLHF.